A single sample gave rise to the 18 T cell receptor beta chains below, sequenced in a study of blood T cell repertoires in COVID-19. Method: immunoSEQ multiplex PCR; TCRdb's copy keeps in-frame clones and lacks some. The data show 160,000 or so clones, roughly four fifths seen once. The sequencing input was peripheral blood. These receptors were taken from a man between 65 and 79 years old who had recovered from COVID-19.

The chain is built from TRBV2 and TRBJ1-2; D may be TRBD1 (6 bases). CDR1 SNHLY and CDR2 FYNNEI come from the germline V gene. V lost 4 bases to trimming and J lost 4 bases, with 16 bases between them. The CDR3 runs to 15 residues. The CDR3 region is CASSAFSGGGYGYTF. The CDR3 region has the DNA TGTGCCAGCAGTGCATTCTCGGGGGGCGGCTATGGCTACACCTTC.

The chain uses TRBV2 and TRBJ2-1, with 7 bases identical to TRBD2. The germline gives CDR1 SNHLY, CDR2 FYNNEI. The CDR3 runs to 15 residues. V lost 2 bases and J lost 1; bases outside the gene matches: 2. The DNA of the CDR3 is TGTGCCAGCAGTGAATCGGGAGGTTCCTACAATGAGCAGTTCTTC. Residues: CASSESGGSYNEQFF. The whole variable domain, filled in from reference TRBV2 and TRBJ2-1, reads EPEVTQTPSHQVTQMGQEVILRCVPISNHLYFYWYRQILGQKVEFLVSFYNNEISEKSEIFDDQFSVERPDGSNFTLKIRSTKLEDSAMYFCASSESGGSYNEQFFGPGTRLTVL.

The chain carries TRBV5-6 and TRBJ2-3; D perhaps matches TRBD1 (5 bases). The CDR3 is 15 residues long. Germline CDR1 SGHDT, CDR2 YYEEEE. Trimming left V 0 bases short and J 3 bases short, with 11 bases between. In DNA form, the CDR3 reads TGTGCCAGCAGCTTGGCCCCAGGGTGGACAGATACGCAGTATTTT. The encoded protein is CASSLAPGWTDTQYF.

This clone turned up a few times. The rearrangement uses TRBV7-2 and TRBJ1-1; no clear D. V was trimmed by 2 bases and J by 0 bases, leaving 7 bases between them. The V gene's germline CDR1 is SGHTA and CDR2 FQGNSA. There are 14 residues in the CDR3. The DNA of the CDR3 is TGTGCCAGCAGCTTACACAGCATGAACACTGAAGCTTTCTTT. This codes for CASSLHSMNTEAFF.

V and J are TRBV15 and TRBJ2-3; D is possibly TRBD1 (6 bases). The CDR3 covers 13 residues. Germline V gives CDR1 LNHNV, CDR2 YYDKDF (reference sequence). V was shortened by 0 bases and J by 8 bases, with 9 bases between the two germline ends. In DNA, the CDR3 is TGTGCCACCAGCAGAGATTTCAGGGGTACGCAGTATTTT. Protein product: CATSRDFRGTQYF.

CDR3 amino acids: CASSGGTSGFYEQYF. The CDR3 nucleotides are TGTGCCAGCAGCGGAGGGACTAGCGGCTTCTACGAGCAGTACTTC. The chain carries TRBV5-4 and TRBJ2-7; TRBD2 agrees at 11 bases. V trimming: 4 bases; J trimming: 3 bases; junction bases outside the gene matches: 6. The CDR3 consists of 15 residues. Germline CDR1 and CDR2: SGHNT and YYREEE (reference sequence).

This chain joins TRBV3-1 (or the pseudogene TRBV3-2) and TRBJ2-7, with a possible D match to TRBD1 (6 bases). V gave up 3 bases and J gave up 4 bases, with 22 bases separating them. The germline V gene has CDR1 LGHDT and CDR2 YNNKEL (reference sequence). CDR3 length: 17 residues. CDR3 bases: TGTGCCAGCAGCCAGTCAGTACTACAGGGTACCCATTACGAGCAGTACTTC. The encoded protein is CASSQSVLQGTHYEQYF.

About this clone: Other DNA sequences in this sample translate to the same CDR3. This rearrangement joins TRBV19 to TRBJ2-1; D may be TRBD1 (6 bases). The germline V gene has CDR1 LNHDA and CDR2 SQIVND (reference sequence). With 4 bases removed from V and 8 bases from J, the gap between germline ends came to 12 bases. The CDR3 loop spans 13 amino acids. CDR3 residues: CASSRSRGDEQFF. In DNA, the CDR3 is TGTGCCAGTAGTAGGAGCAGGGGCGATGAGCAGTTCTTC.

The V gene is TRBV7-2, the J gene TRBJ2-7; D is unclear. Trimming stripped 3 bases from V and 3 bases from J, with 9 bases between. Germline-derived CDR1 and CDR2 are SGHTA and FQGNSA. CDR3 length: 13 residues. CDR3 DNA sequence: TGTGCCAGCAGCTTTTATAGAAACTACGAGCAGTACTTC. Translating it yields CASSFYRNYEQYF.

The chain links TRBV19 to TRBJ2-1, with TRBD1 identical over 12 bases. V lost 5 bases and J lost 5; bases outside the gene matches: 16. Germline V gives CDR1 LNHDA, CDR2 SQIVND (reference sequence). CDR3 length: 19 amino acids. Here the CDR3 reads CASSSEGGQGARFHNEQFF. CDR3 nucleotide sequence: TGTGCCAGTAGTTCCGAGGGGGGACAGGGGGCCAGGTTCCACAATGAGCAGTTCTTC.

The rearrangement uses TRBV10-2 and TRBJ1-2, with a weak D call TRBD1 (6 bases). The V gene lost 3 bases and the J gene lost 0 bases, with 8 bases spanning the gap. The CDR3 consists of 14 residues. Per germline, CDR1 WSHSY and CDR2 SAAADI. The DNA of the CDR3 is TGCGCCAGCAGTGAAGGGGGAGCTAACTATGGCTACACCTTC. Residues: CASSEGGANYGYTF.

This CDR3 is CASSVVGGLTSTDTQYF. In nucleotides, the CDR3 is TGTGCCAGCAGTGTTGTGGGAGGATTAACTAGCACAGATACGCAGTATTTT. V is TRBV2 and J is TRBJ2-3, with D maybe TRBD2 (6 bases). Trimming removed 4 bases from V and 0 bases from J, with 17 bases in between. Germline-derived CDR1 and CDR2 are SNHLY and FYNNEI. The CDR3 length is 17 residues. Based on the CDR3 plus reference TRBV2 and TRBJ2-3, the full variable domain is EPEVTQTPSHQVTQMGQEVILRCVPISNHLYFYWYRQILGQKVEFLVSFYNNEISEKSEIFDDQFSVERPDGSNFTLKIRSTKLEDSAMYFCASSVVGGLTSTDTQYFGPGTRLTVL.

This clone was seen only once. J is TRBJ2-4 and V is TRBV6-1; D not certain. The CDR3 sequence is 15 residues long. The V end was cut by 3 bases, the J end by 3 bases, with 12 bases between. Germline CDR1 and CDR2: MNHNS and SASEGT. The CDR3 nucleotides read TGTGCCAGCAGTGAGGGCTACCAGGACAAAAACATTCAGTACTTC. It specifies CASSEGYQDKNIQYF.

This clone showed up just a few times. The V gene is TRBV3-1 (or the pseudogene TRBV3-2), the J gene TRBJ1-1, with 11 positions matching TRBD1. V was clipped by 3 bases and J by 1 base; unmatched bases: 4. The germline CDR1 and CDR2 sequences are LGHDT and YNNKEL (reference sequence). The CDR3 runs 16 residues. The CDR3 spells CASSQGQGVPNTEAFF. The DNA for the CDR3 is TGTGCCAGCAGCCAGGGACAGGGGGTACCGAACACTGAAGCTTTCTTT.

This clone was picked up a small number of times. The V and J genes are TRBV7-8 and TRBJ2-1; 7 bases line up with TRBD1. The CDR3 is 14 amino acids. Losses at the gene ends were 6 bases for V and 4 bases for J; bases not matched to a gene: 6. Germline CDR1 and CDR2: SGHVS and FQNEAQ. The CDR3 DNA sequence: TGTGCCAGCAGTCGGGACAGAGGATACAATGAGCAGTTCTTC. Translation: CASSRDRGYNEQFF.

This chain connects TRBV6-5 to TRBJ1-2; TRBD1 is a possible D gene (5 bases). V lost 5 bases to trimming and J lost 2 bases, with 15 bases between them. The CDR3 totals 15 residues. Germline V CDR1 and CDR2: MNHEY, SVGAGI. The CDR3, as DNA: TGTGCCAGCAGTCCCAGGGCCTGGGAAAACTATGGCTACACCTTC. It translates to CASSPRAWENYGYTF.

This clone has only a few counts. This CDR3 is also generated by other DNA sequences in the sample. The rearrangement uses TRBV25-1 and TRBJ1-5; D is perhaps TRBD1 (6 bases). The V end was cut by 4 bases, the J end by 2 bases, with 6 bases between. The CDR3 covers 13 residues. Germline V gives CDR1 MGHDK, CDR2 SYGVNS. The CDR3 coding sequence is TGTGCCAGCAGTGGACAGGGCAATCAGCCCCAGCATTTT. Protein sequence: CASSGQGNQPQHF. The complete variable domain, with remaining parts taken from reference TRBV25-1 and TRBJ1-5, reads EADIYQTPRYLVIGTGKKITLECSQTMGHDKMYWYQQDPGMELHLIHYSYGVNSTEKGDLSSESTVSRIRTEHFPLTLESARPSHTSQYLCASSGQGNQPQHFGDGTRLSIL.

This chain's CDR3 is CASAAGTSAYEQYF. For the CDR3, the DNA is TGCGCCAGCGCGGCCGGGACTAGCGCCTACGAGCAGTACTTC. The V and J genes are TRBV4-1 and TRBJ2-7; 10 bases line up with TRBD2. This CDR3 spans 14 amino acids. Germline CDR1 is MGHRA and CDR2 is YSYEKL. Trimming took 8 bases from V and 2 from J; bases not matched to a gene: 6.